This TCR beta chain was documented in a study of cytomegalovirus exposure and HLA in healthy donors. The study's findings and limits: The study assumed roughly uniform donor sequencing depth for presence/absence analyses. Most of the CMV-associated TCR beta chains (in a later analysis) appeared to be HLA-restricted. Accurate prediction of HLA-A and HLA-B alleles (for most subjects) was reportedly achieved from TCR beta sequences.

This CDR3 has 14 amino acids. V lost 5 bases to trimming and J lost 1 base, with 12 bases between them. Germline lookup yields CDR1 MDHEN and CDR2 SYDVKM. A word on this clone: Its antigen is undetermined.

Healthy donors of bone marrow made up the group. Amplification used 60 Vbeta primers and 13 Jbeta primers. Some clones are missing from TCRdb's copy, which holds only in-frame ones; the method was immunoSEQ multiplex PCR. The top ten hold 1.5% to 2% of the sample, which has fewer than 200,000 clones, about four fifths seen once. This sequence originates from a woman aged 18 to 35 in good health and CMV-seronegative. The sample consisted of PBMCs. The chain recombines TRBV28 with TRBJ2-7, with D maybe TRBD2 (5 bases). The CDR3 protein is CASSRGLGSYEQYV. For the CDR3, the DNA is TGTGCCAGCAGTCGAGGACTGGGGTCCTACGAGCAGTACGTC.